Each of the 12 T cell receptor beta chains below was sequenced from the same sample in a study of blood T cell repertoires in COVID-19. Clones were read by immunoSEQ multiplex PCR, and TCRdb kept only the in-frame ones, dropping some. This sample has roughly 120,000 clones, with around 76% found just once. The sequenced sample consisted of peripheral blood. These receptors were obtained from a man of 80 years or more with COVID-19, enrolled during active disease.

This rearrangement joins TRBV6-5 to TRBJ2-7; a weak D match, TRBD1 (6 bases). This CDR3 is 12 amino acids long. Trimming cost V 5 bases and J 5 bases, with 10 bases left between them. The germline gives CDR1 MNHEY, CDR2 SVGAGI. In nucleotides, the CDR3 is TGTGCCAGCAGTCCGGACAGCCACGAGCAGTACTTC. Translating gives CASSPDSHEQYF.

The sample holds a few counts of this clone. V and J are TRBV2 and TRBJ2-5, with a tentative D call TRBD1 (6 bases). V was shortened by 3 bases and J by 6 bases, with 14 bases between the two germline ends. Germline V CDR1 and CDR2: SNHLY, FYNNEI. This CDR3 contains 14 residues. CDR3: CASSEMGAGKTQYF. DNA of the CDR3: TGTGCCAGCAGTGAGATGGGGGCTGGAAAGACCCAGTACTTC.

V and J are TRBV7-3 and TRBJ1-1, with a tentative D call TRBD1 (5 bases). Per germline, CDR1 SGHTA and CDR2 FQGTGA. This CDR3 has 13 residues. V lost 5 bases to trimming and J lost 4 bases, with 11 bases between them. The CDR3 sequence is CASSPKTVTEAFF. The CDR3 DNA sequence: TGTGCCAGCAGCCCTAAGACAGTCACTGAAGCTTTCTTT.

The rearrangement joins TRBV5-5 to TRBJ2-3; possibly TRBD2 for D (6 bases). The germline V gene encodes CDR1 SGHKS and CDR2 YYEKEE (reference sequence). Deletions cut 2 bases from V and 2 bases from J, with 12 bases between. There are 15 residues in the CDR3. The CDR3 sequence is CASSFSGVITDTQYF. Here the CDR3 DNA reads TGTGCCAGCAGCTTTTCGGGGGTAATCACAGATACGCAGTATTTT.

This clone was found a few times. V and J are TRBV10-3 and TRBJ2-5, with no clear D. The V gene's germline CDR1 is ENHRY and CDR2 SYGVKD. V was trimmed by 5 bases and J by 1 base, leaving 14 bases between them. This CDR3 contains 15 residues. CDR3 sequence: CAISLDIEAQETQYF. CDR3 coding DNA: TGTGCCATCAGTCTTGATATCGAGGCCCAAGAGACCCAGTACTTC.

The chain is built from TRBV14 and TRBJ1-1, with D tentatively TRBD1 (5 bases). The CDR3 is 12 residues long. Trimming pared 8 bases from V and 5 bases from J, leaving 12 bases between. Per the germline V gene, CDR1 is SGHDN and CDR2 is FVKESK. CDR3 bases: TGTGCCAGCCGCTCGGGGGGTACTGAAGCTTTCTTT. Its translation is CASRSGGTEAFF.

The chain joins TRBV5-8 to TRBJ1-5; TRBD1 matches at 10 bases. This CDR3 is 14 amino acids long. Germline-derived CDR1 and CDR2 are SGHTS and YDEGEE. Trimming removed 3 bases from V and 7 bases from J; junction bases left unmatched: 4. The CDR3 loop is CASSSGTGVQPQHF. In DNA, the CDR3 is TGTGCCAGCAGCTCCGGGACAGGGGTCCAGCCCCAGCATTTT.

This chain connects TRBV4-2 to TRBJ2-7; D possibly corresponds to TRBD2 (5 bases). The V and J ends lost 1 base and 4 bases respectively, with 14 bases between them. This CDR3 has 15 residues. The germline V gene has CDR1 LGHNA and CDR2 YNFKEQ. CDR3: CASSQVVSASYEQYF. Written as DNA, the CDR3 is TGTGCCAGCAGCCAAGTTGTTAGCGCGTCTTACGAGCAGTACTTC.

The chain recombines TRBV28 with TRBJ2-3; D gene unclear. The CDR3 consists of 15 residues. Trimming shortened V by 5 bases and J by 2 bases, and 14 bases separated the two germline ends. Looked up from germline, CDR1 is MDHEN and CDR2 is SYDVKM. The CDR3 DNA is TGTGCCAGCAGTCCTTATGTACGGTTCACAGATACGCAGTATTTT. Translating it yields CASSPYVRFTDTQYF.

V and J are TRBV19 and TRBJ1-2; D is unclear. The V gene's germline CDR1 is LNHDA and CDR2 SQIVND (reference sequence). Trimming took off 7 bases at V and 8 bases at J, with 14 bases between the two ends. This CDR3 is 12 amino acids long. CDR3 nucleotides: TGTGCCAGTACCAAAAGAACGGGAGGCTACACCTTC. This translates into CASTKRTGGYTF.

The gene calls are TRBV25-1 and TRBJ2-3; 7 bases align to TRBD1. CDR3 size: 15 residues. With V trimmed by 3 bases and J by 0 bases, 3 bases remained unmatched. Germline CDR1 is MGHDK and CDR2 is SYGVNS. The CDR3 loop reads CASSDPGQSTDTQYF. The CDR3 DNA is TGTGCCAGCAGTGACCCGGGACAGAGCACAGATACGCAGTATTTT.

The chain joins TRBV5-1 to TRBJ2-5; the D is unclear. Germline V lookup: CDR1 SGHRS, CDR2 YFSETQ. The germline V and J ends were trimmed by 4 bases and 5 bases, with 15 bases remaining between them. The CDR3 extends over 14 amino acids. Written as DNA, the CDR3 is TGCGCCAGCAGCGATCCGGGTCAGAAGGAGACCCAGTACTTC. Protein product: CASSDPGQKETQYF.